This T cell receptor (beta chain) was observed in a study of cytomegalovirus exposure and HLA in healthy donors. With V trimmed by 10 bases and J by 5 bases, 16 bases remained unmatched. This CDR3 comprises 15 residues. The germline V gene has CDR1 MDHEN and CDR2 SYDVKM. The PCR contained 60 Vbeta and 13 Jbeta primers. This table comes from immunoSEQ multiplex PCR, and its TCRdb copy is limited to in-frame clones, with some not included. Its table records roughly 71,000 clones. Sequenced: PBMCs. This TCR derives from a woman aged 40-49 years in good health and CMV-seropositive. The rearrangement links TRBV28 to TRBJ1-1; TRBD1 matches 7 bases. The DNA for the CDR3 is TGTGCCACCAAACTACAGGGGCAGATTTGGACTGAAGCTTTCTTT. Encoded protein: CATKLQGQIWTEAFF.